This T cell receptor (beta chain) was captured by sequencing in a study of T cell responses to AZD1222 COVID-19 vaccine. Broader study findings: Spike-specific TCR breadth and depth were elevated following two AZD1222 doses. A mostly white British donor set with more females was recruited, and clonal diversity was possibly underestimated. Only 5 or 6 people who got AZD1222 tested seropositive at baseline. There were vaccine-associated CD4 TCRs across spike, dominant at 160-218 and 743-854.

From germline, CDR1 is MNHEY and CDR2 SVGAGI. This CDR3 contains 15 residues. V dropped 4 bases and J dropped 2; count of bases not matched to a gene: 7. A remark on this clone: Its target is unknown.

The repertoire was sequenced with immunoSEQ multiplex PCR; TCRdb's copy has only in-frame clones and lacks some. Of about 120,000 clones listed, 92% are singletons. The sequenced sample was peripheral blood, obtained on day 0 of AZD1222 vaccination. The sequence derives from an adult in good health. The chain couples TRBV6-5 to TRBJ1-1; 7 bases are a match to TRBD1. The CDR3 DNA reads TGTGCCAGCAGTTCAGCCGGGACAGAAAACACTGAAGCTTTCTTT. Translated, it gives CASSSAGTENTEAFF.